This T cell receptor beta chain was sequenced in a study of T cell repertoires in cytomegalovirus infection. About this clonotype: No antigen is known for it.

The CDR3 is 14 amino acids. CDR1 is SNHLY and CDR2 is FYNNEI in the germline V gene. Trimming removed 4 bases at V and 1 base at J, with 11 bases between. MiXCR was run by TCRdb on the reads, yielding one entry per CDR3 protein. This sample yields over 95,000 distinct CDR3 sequences, of which roughly 31% are seen a single time; 41% belongs to the top ten. The chain uses TRBV2 and TRBJ2-7; tentatively, D is TRBD2 (6 bases). The sample was CD8+ T cells from cultured PBMCs, taken from culture after CMV antigen stimulation. The sequence came from a human donor in good health (CMV status not recorded). Some clones in this sample may be carry-over from other donors' samples. In DNA form, the CDR3 reads TGTGCCAGCAGTGGAGGACTATTTTCCTACGAGCAGTACTTC. Protein product: CASSGGLFSYEQYF.